Listed below are T cell receptor beta chains from one sample, sequenced in a study of cytomegalovirus exposure and HLA in healthy donors. The protocol was immunoSEQ multiplex PCR, while the TCRdb copy is restricted to in-frame clones and leaves out a portion. The data hold some 110,000 clones, with approximately 80% observed a single time. Sample: PBMCs. The receptors stem from a woman aged 25 to 39 in good health and CMV-seronegative. The CDR3 runs from the conserved cysteine through the conserved F or W. Fields, in order: clone size, D gene, V gene, J gene, CDR3 protein, CDR3 DNA. The D gene is left open where the match is weak. A row's size may be missing; if present it is once, few, many or a size class.

clone_size: -; d_call: -; v_call: TRBV18; j_call: TRBJ1-1; cdr3_aa: CASSPRDPSLNTEAFF; cdr3_nt: TGTGCCAGCTCACCACGAGATCCTTCGCTGAACACTGAAGCTTTCTTT
clone_size: -; d_call: -; v_call: TRBV4-1; j_call: TRBJ2-7; cdr3_aa: CASSQGGGAAYEQYF; cdr3_nt: TGCGCCAGCAGCCAAGGTGGGGGCGCCGCCTACGAGCAGTACTTC
clone_size: -; d_call: TRBD2; v_call: TRBV27; j_call: TRBJ2-5; cdr3_aa: CASSRGLAGQETQYF; cdr3_nt: TGTGCCAGCAGCCGAGGACTAGCGGGACAGGAGACCCAGTACTTC
clone_size: -; d_call: -; v_call: TRBV5-1; j_call: TRBJ2-1; cdr3_aa: CASSLVATGRYNEQFF; cdr3_nt: TGCGCCAGCAGCTTGGTTGCGACTGGGAGATACAATGAGCAGTTCTTC
clone_size: -; d_call: TRBD2; v_call: TRBV6-5; j_call: TRBJ2-7; cdr3_aa: CASSFEAGGGAYEQYF; cdr3_nt: TGTGCCAGCAGTTTCGAGGCGGGAGGGGGTGCGTACGAGCAGTACTTC
clone_size: -; d_call: -; v_call: TRBV28; j_call: TRBJ2-3; cdr3_aa: CASTSGGVSSTDTQYF; cdr3_nt: TGTGCCAGCACCTCAGGAGGGGTTTCTAGCACAGATACGCAGTATTTT
clone_size: -; d_call: -; v_call: TRBV28; j_call: TRBJ1-2; cdr3_aa: CASSSGQNYGYTF; cdr3_nt: TGTGCCAGCAGTTCCGGACAGAACTATGGCTACACCTTC
clone_size: once; d_call: TRBD2; v_call: TRBV10-1; j_call: TRBJ2-1; cdr3_aa: CASSEGGTSYGRQFF; cdr3_nt: TGCGCCAGCAGTGAGGGGGGGACTAGCTACGGTCGGCAGTTCTTC
clone_size: -; d_call: TRBD1; v_call: TRBV28; j_call: TRBJ1-4; cdr3_aa: CASRDRAPNEKLFF; cdr3_nt: TGTGCCAGTAGAGACAGGGCCCCCAATGAAAAACTGTTTTTT
clone_size: -; d_call: -; v_call: TRBV4-2; j_call: TRBJ2-6; cdr3_aa: CASSQAEAEGANVLTF; cdr3_nt: TGTGCCAGCAGCCAAGCGGAGGCAGAAGGGGCCAACGTCCTGACTTTC
clone_size: -; d_call: -; v_call: TRBV21-1; j_call: TRBJ1-5; cdr3_aa: CASSKGGLGNQPQHF; cdr3_nt: TGTGCCAGCAGCAAAGGGGGACTGGGGAATCAGCCCCAGCATTTT
clone_size: once; d_call: TRBD1; v_call: TRBV5-1; j_call: TRBJ2-7; cdr3_aa: CASSSRTGTYEQYF; cdr3_nt: TGCGCCAGCAGCTCCCGGACAGGGACCTACGAGCAGTACTTC
clone_size: -; d_call: TRBD1; v_call: TRBV29-1; j_call: TRBJ2-3; cdr3_aa: CSVTGMRRGTDTQYF; cdr3_nt: TGCAGCGTGACAGGGATGAGGCGGGGCACAGATACGCAGTATTTT
clone_size: -; d_call: TRBD1; v_call: TRBV5-4; j_call: TRBJ1-5; cdr3_aa: CASSLEGARGNQPQHF; cdr3_nt: TGTGCCAGCAGCTTGGAGGGGGCGCGTGGCAATCAGCCCCAGCATTTT
clone_size: -; d_call: -; v_call: TRBV28; j_call: TRBJ2-7; cdr3_aa: CASSPGESYEQYF; cdr3_nt: TGTGCCAGCAGCCCCGGGGAGAGCTACGAGCAGTACTTC
clone_size: -; d_call: TRBD2; v_call: TRBV5-1; j_call: TRBJ2-5; cdr3_aa: CASSPGLAGAKVETQYF; cdr3_nt: TGCGCCAGCAGCCCTGGACTAGCGGGAGCCAAGGTGGAGACCCAGTACTTC
clone_size: -; d_call: TRBD1; v_call: TRBV11-2; j_call: TRBJ2-7; cdr3_aa: CASSDPGQGSSYEQYF; cdr3_nt: TGTGCCAGCAGCGACCCGGGACAGGGGAGCTCCTACGAGCAGTACTTC
clone_size: -; d_call: -; v_call: TRBV10-2; j_call: TRBJ2-7; cdr3_aa: CARTLELGMIYEQYF; cdr3_nt: TGCGCCCGGACCCTCGAACTAGGGATGATCTACGAGCAGTACTTC
clone_size: -; d_call: -; v_call: TRBV28; j_call: TRBJ2-7; cdr3_aa: CASSLAWQAYEQYF; cdr3_nt: TGTGCCAGCAGTTTAGCGTGGCAGGCCTACGAGCAGTACTTC
clone_size: -; d_call: TRBD1; v_call: TRBV27; j_call: TRBJ2-6; cdr3_aa: CASSPLQGALTGANVLTF; cdr3_nt: TGTGCCAGCAGTCCCCTTCAGGGGGCGCTTACTGGGGCCAACGTCCTGACTTTC
clone_size: -; d_call: TRBD1; v_call: TRBV18; j_call: TRBJ2-1; cdr3_aa: CASSQGQRVNEQFF; cdr3_nt: TGTGCCAGCTCACAGGGACAGAGGGTCAATGAGCAGTTCTTC
clone_size: -; d_call: -; v_call: TRBV7-9; j_call: TRBJ1-4; cdr3_aa: CSSSLGSEKLFF; cdr3_nt: TGTTCCAGCAGCCTCGGTAGTGAAAAACTGTTTTTT
clone_size: -; d_call: -; v_call: TRBV7-9; j_call: TRBJ2-1; cdr3_aa: CASSLEATSYNEQFF; cdr3_nt: TGTGCCAGCAGCTTAGAAGCCACCTCCTACAATGAGCAGTTCTTC
clone_size: -; d_call: -; v_call: TRBV10-3; j_call: TRBJ2-7; cdr3_aa: CAISSGPDVEQYF; cdr3_nt: TGTGCCATCAGTAGCGGGCCTGACGTCGAGCAGTACTTC
clone_size: -; d_call: TRBD2; v_call: TRBV28; j_call: TRBJ2-7; cdr3_aa: CASSSTWGSGTNEQYF; cdr3_nt: TGTGCCAGCAGTTCGACTTGGGGGTCCGGGACTAACGAGCAGTACTTC
clone_size: -; d_call: -; v_call: TRBV2; j_call: TRBJ2-7; cdr3_aa: CASNPNPVYEQYF; cdr3_nt: TGTGCCAGCAATCCCAATCCAGTCTACGAGCAGTACTTC
clone_size: -; d_call: -; v_call: TRBV4-1; j_call: TRBJ2-2; cdr3_aa: CASSQENSVTGELFF; cdr3_nt: TGCGCCAGCAGCCAAGAAAATAGCGTGACCGGGGAGCTGTTTTTT
clone_size: -; d_call: -; v_call: TRBV5-4; j_call: TRBJ1-5; cdr3_aa: CASSSQGVVNQPQHF; cdr3_nt: TGTGCCAGCAGCTCCCAGGGTGTGGTCAATCAGCCCCAGCATTTT
clone_size: -; d_call: -; v_call: TRBV25-1; j_call: TRBJ1-2; cdr3_aa: CASSWGAGGYTF; cdr3_nt: TGTGCCAGCAGCTGGGGCGCAGGGGGCTACACCTTC
clone_size: few; d_call: TRBD2; v_call: TRBV4-3; j_call: TRBJ2-1; cdr3_aa: CASSQVRTSGSDGQFF; cdr3_nt: TGCGCCAGCAGCCAAGTGAGGACTAGCGGGAGCGACGGGCAGTTCTTC
clone_size: few; d_call: -; v_call: TRBV6-5; j_call: TRBJ2-5; cdr3_aa: CASSYRTAETQYF; cdr3_nt: TGTGCCAGCAGTTACCGGACTGCGGAGACCCAGTACTTC
clone_size: -; d_call: -; v_call: TRBV10-3; j_call: TRBJ2-7; cdr3_aa: CAISGGVHEQYF; cdr3_nt: TGTGCCATCAGTGGGGGGGTCCACGAGCAGTACTTC
clone_size: -; d_call: -; v_call: TRBV28; j_call: TRBJ2-2; cdr3_aa: CASSSYKADATGELFF; cdr3_nt: TGTGCCAGCAGTTCGTACAAGGCGGATGCCACCGGGGAGCTGTTTTTT
clone_size: once; d_call: -; v_call: TRBV19; j_call: TRBJ2-1; cdr3_aa: CASSREASGLLINNEQFF; cdr3_nt: TGTGCCAGTAGCCGCGAGGCTTCGGGACTCCTTATTAACAATGAGCAGTTCTTC
clone_size: -; d_call: TRBD1; v_call: TRBV6-5; j_call: TRBJ2-7; cdr3_aa: CASSYPGQSYEQYF; cdr3_nt: TGTGCCAGCAGTTACCCGGGACAGTCCTACGAGCAGTACTTC
clone_size: few; d_call: -; v_call: TRBV4-3; j_call: TRBJ2-1; cdr3_aa: CASSQVGSSREQFF; cdr3_nt: TGCGCCAGCAGCCAAGTCGGGTCTAGCAGGGAGCAGTTCTTC
clone_size: -; d_call: -; v_call: TRBV25-1; j_call: TRBJ1-2; cdr3_aa: CAEAGDNNYGYTF; cdr3_nt: TGTGCCGAAGCAGGGGATAATAACTATGGCTACACCTTC
clone_size: -; d_call: -; v_call: TRBV4-1; j_call: TRBJ1-1; cdr3_aa: CASSHHREGGTEAFF; cdr3_nt: TGCGCCAGCAGCCACCACCGCGAGGGGGGGACTGAAGCTTTCTTT
clone_size: once; d_call: TRBD1; v_call: TRBV18; j_call: TRBJ1-5; cdr3_aa: CASSPVDRDQPQHF; cdr3_nt: TGTGCCAGCTCACCAGTCGACAGGGATCAGCCCCAGCATTTT
clone_size: -; d_call: TRBD2; v_call: TRBV7-9; j_call: TRBJ2-1; cdr3_aa: CASSSSSGTSGNEQFF; cdr3_nt: TGTGCCAGCAGCTCAAGCTCCGGGACTAGCGGTAATGAGCAGTTCTTC
clone_size: -; d_call: -; v_call: TRBV5-4; j_call: TRBJ1-5; cdr3_aa: CASSSGGRGSNQPQHF; cdr3_nt: TGTGCCAGCAGCTCGGGGGGACGGGGTAGCAATCAGCCCCAGCATTTT
clone_size: -; d_call: TRBD2; v_call: TRBV5-6; j_call: TRBJ2-7; cdr3_aa: CASSPSWTSGYEQYF; cdr3_nt: TGTGCCAGCAGCCCAAGCTGGACTAGCGGGTACGAGCAGTACTTC
clone_size: -; d_call: TRBD1; v_call: TRBV6-5; j_call: TRBJ2-7; cdr3_aa: CASSRQGVTYEQYF; cdr3_nt: TGTGCCAGCAGCAGGCAGGGGGTGACCTACGAGCAGTACTTC
clone_size: -; d_call: -; v_call: TRBV18; j_call: TRBJ2-5; cdr3_aa: CASSPRVRGQETQYF; cdr3_nt: TGTGCCAGCTCACCACGAGTAAGGGGACAAGAGACCCAGTACTTC
clone_size: -; d_call: TRBD1; v_call: TRBV18; j_call: TRBJ2-1; cdr3_aa: CASSPPGGQGAREQFF; cdr3_nt: TGTGCCAGCTCACCACCGGGGGGACAGGGGGCAAGAGAGCAGTTCTTC
clone_size: -; d_call: TRBD2; v_call: TRBV10-1; j_call: TRBJ2-7; cdr3_aa: CASSESPSGSYEQYF; cdr3_nt: TGCGCCAGCAGTGAGTCGCCTAGCGGGAGTTACGAGCAGTACTTC
clone_size: -; d_call: TRBD2; v_call: TRBV5-1; j_call: TRBJ2-7; cdr3_aa: CASSLESGRAGEQYF; cdr3_nt: TGCGCCAGCAGCTTGGAAAGCGGGAGGGCCGGCGAGCAGTACTTC
clone_size: -; d_call: -; v_call: TRBV21-1; j_call: TRBJ2-7; cdr3_aa: CASSKGRGSYEQYF; cdr3_nt: TGTGCCAGCAGCAAAGGGAGGGGTTCCTACGAGCAGTACTTC
clone_size: -; d_call: TRBD1; v_call: TRBV6-5; j_call: TRBJ2-7; cdr3_aa: CASSFTGVSYEQYF; cdr3_nt: TGTGCCAGCAGTTTTACAGGGGTCTCCTACGAGCAGTACTTC
clone_size: -; d_call: -; v_call: TRBV19; j_call: TRBJ2-3; cdr3_aa: CASSKGEGPPDTQYF; cdr3_nt: TGTGCCAGTAGTAAGGGGGAGGGCCCCCCAGATACGCAGTATTTT
clone_size: -; d_call: TRBD1; v_call: TRBV5-3; j_call: TRBJ1-1; cdr3_aa: CAHAGRTGGPNTEAFF; cdr3_nt: TGTGCGCATGCCGGAAGGACAGGGGGCCCGAACACTGAAGCTTTCTTT
clone_size: -; d_call: TRBD2; v_call: TRBV7-7; j_call: TRBJ2-1; cdr3_aa: CASSLRPITSDPPGYNEQFF; cdr3_nt: TGTGCCAGCAGCTTACGACCGATAACTAGCGACCCCCCGGGCTACAATGAGCAGTTCTTC
clone_size: -; d_call: -; v_call: TRBV19; j_call: TRBJ2-2; cdr3_aa: CASTPGEVEPGELFF; cdr3_nt: TGTGCCAGTACCCCAGGGGAAGTTGAACCCGGGGAGCTGTTTTTT
clone_size: once; d_call: TRBD1; v_call: TRBV5-1; j_call: TRBJ2-7; cdr3_aa: CASSLAIQGAAEQYF; cdr3_nt: TGCGCCAGCAGCTTGGCCATACAGGGGGCGGCCGAGCAGTACTTC
clone_size: -; d_call: TRBD1; v_call: TRBV5-4; j_call: TRBJ2-7; cdr3_aa: CASSDPRDRSSYEQYF; cdr3_nt: TGTGCCAGCAGCGACCCCAGGGACAGGAGCTCCTACGAGCAGTACTTC
clone_size: -; d_call: TRBD2; v_call: TRBV7-3; j_call: TRBJ2-3; cdr3_aa: CASSPTSGRAQYF; cdr3_nt: TGTGCCAGCAGTCCGACTAGCGGGAGGGCGCAGTATTTT
clone_size: -; d_call: -; v_call: TRBV18; j_call: TRBJ1-1; cdr3_aa: CASSPGTNTEAFF; cdr3_nt: TGTGCCAGCTCACCAGGCACGAACACTGAAGCTTTCTTT